The entry below gives a single TCR beta chain sequence along with its context. The data were taken from a study of cytomegalovirus exposure and HLA in healthy donors. The CDR3 is made up of 14 amino acids. Germline V gene lookup returns CDR1 SGHRS and CDR2 YFSETQ. V gave up 0 bases and J gave up 0 bases, with 6 bases separating them. It was with 60 Vbeta and 13 Jbeta primers that the PCR ran. TCRdb's copy holds only in-frame clones and misses some; the assay was immunoSEQ multiplex PCR. The top ten hold about 5% of the sample, which has roughly 97,000 clones, 81% seen once. This chain connects TRBV5-1 to TRBJ1-1; the D gene is possibly TRBD1 (5 bases). The sequencing sample was made of PBMCs. The sequence was collected from a man aged 35 to 55 in good health and CMV-seropositive. CDR3: CASSLEGMNTEAFF. CDR3 DNA sequence: TGCGCCAGCAGCTTGGAGGGGATGAACACTGAAGCTTTCTTT.